At least ten counts were recorded for the clone carrying this TCR beta chain. CDR1 and CDR2 from the germline V gene are GTSNPN and SVGIG (reference sequence). V lost 2 bases to trimming and J lost 6 bases; unmatched junction nucleotides: 9. This CDR3 is built from 14 residues. The data were taken from a study of T-cell memory formation after mild COVID-19. Each CDR3 protein is one row after TCRdb ran MiXCR on the 5' RACE reads. The data show fewer than 400,000 distinct CDR3 sequences, about 15% seen once. The sample comprised PBMCs or a T cell subset sorted from them (not recorded which). This chain connects TRBV30 to TRBJ1-2; 7 bases map to TRBD1. This TCR derives from a man between 18 and 35 years old who had mild COVID-19 (a few samples of this study predate the infection). Cell type and time point are not known. In DNA form, the CDR3 reads TGTGCCTGGAGTAGGGTTCGACAGGGCCATGGCTACACCTTC. Translation: CAWSRVRQGHGYTF.